This T cell receptor (beta chain) was documented in a study of blood T cell repertoires in COVID-19 (dated by TCRdb to the early 2020s). Turning to the overall study: Collaborator samples came from the United States, Italy and Spain and covered acute and convalescent phases of COVID-19. The prospective study material was composed of cDNA or gDNA derived from T cells, B-cell-depleted T cells, or PBMCs. The dataset comprised deeply sampled blood TCRbeta repertoires from subjects exposed to, actively infected with, or recovered from COVID-19. The repertoires were released in a freely available public database meant as a resource for research on the immune response to SARS-CoV-2. The samples were drawn from two sources: the first 160 participants of the ongoing ImmuneRACE study, and fewer than 1,500 subjects contributed by 6 global collaborators. Sample metadata almost always included a de-identified subject ID, COVID-19 status, age in years and sex. Where available, HLA class I and class II types were taken from metadata supplied by the sample provider and were not determined by assay-based typing.

TCRbeta CDR3 regions were amplified from genomic DNA using the immunoSEQ Assay, a bias-controlled multiplex PCR. The authors processed their data as follows. The number of nucleated cells in each sample was estimated by amplification of reference gene primers within the assay. To quantify the absolute abundance of each unique TCRbeta CDR3 rearrangement, sequence reads were collapsed and filtered. Productive Simpson clonality was computed per sample as the square root of Simpson's diversity index over productive rearrangements. The clones in this table, taken by TCRdb from immuneACCESS, are in-frame only. Not every clone is retained; where verified, under half of the shortfall comes from an unresolved V gene, and the cause of the rest is unknown. V and J calls and clone size are those listed in that table; D and trimming were worked out from the DNA. In this sample the table shows over 75,000 clones, approximately 91% of which occur a single time. About 2.9% of the sample goes to the ten largest clones.

The investigation overall reported the following: How much clinical and demographic metadata was included differed by source and by participant, and the metadata was provided uncurated.

Remarks on this clone: Its antigen specificity is not known. No base quality values were provided; no much bigger clone lies one nucleotide off.

Whole blood was collected in K2EDTA tubes by collaborating institutions according to the institutions' own protocols. For TCRbeta analysis, collaborator samples were shipped as frozen whole blood, as isolated PBMCs, or as DNA extracted from either sample type. The sample was peripheral blood. This TCR was recovered from a woman over 75 with acute or convalescent COVID-19.

CDR3 protein: CASSPLDRVGSTEAFF. The DNA sequence is TGTGCCAGCAGCCCACTTGACAGGGTTGGTAGCACTGAAGCTTTCTTT. The rearrangement combines TRBV3-1 (or the pseudogene TRBV3-2) with TRBJ1-1; the junction holds 7 bases that match TRBD1. CDR1 LGHDT and CDR2 YNNKEL were looked up in the germline V gene (reference sequence). V has 4 bases trimmed and J has 4 bases trimmed; junction bases matching no gene number 12. Spanning cysteine to phenylalanine, the CDR3 consists of 16 amino acids. The only DNA kept is the CDR3, 48 bases in frame from the first base.